The 16 T cell receptor beta chains below all came from one sample that was sequenced in a study of T cells in Graves' hyperthyroidism and ophthalmopathy. Amplified TCR beta CDR3 regions came from RNA transcripts. TCR CDR3 underwent first-round RT-PCR with the HTBI primer set. MiXCR, applied by TCRdb to the multiplex PCR reads, yields one record per CDR3 protein. The profile shows about 250,000 distinct CDR3 sequences, approximately 23% of them singletons. Sequenced material: blood. Receptors originate from a woman aged 40-49 years with Graves' ophthalmopathy.

Ten or more counts support this clonotype. The chain joins TRBV5-4 to TRBJ2-7; TRBD2 aligns across 12 bases. This CDR3 spans 16 amino acids. With 3 bases clipped from V and 1 base from J, the junction kept 5 bases outside the gene matches. Germline CDR1 SGHNT, CDR2 YYREEE (reference sequence). This CDR3 is CASSYGLAGMSYEQYF. DNA for the CDR3: TGTGCCAGCAGCTACGGACTAGCGGGGATGTCCTACGAGCAGTACTTC.

The rearrangement links TRBV6-1 to TRBJ1-2, with D maybe TRBD1 (5 bases). Germline lookup yields CDR1 MNHNS and CDR2 SASEGT. V shed 1 base and J shed 5 bases, with 17 bases lying between them. This CDR3 has 16 amino acids. The CDR3 sequence is CASSEVGVGVLYGYTF. The CDR3 region has the DNA TGTGCCAGCAGTGAAGTGGGTGTGGGGGTCCTATATGGCTACACCTTC.

In this sample, this clonotype turned up many times. The chain links TRBV11-2 to TRBJ2-2, with 7 bases matching TRBD1. This CDR3 is 15 amino acids long. V trimming: 5 bases; J trimming: 5 bases; junction bases outside the gene matches: 8. CDR1 and CDR2 from the germline V gene are SGHAT and FQNNGV. CDR3 DNA: TGTGCCAGCAGCCCTAACAGGGGCCCTACCGGGGAGCTGTTTTTT. Encoded protein: CASSPNRGPTGELFF.

This clonotype was detected many times. The V call is TRBV27, the J call TRBJ2-4; D tentatively reads TRBD1 or TRBD2 (5 bases each). This CDR3 has 13 amino acids. Germline V gene data show CDR1 as MNHEY and CDR2 as SMNVEV (reference sequence). Trimming shortened V by 5 bases and J by 5 bases, and 10 bases separated the two germline ends. CDR3 residues: CASSQGRENIQYF. CDR3 bases: TGTGCCAGCAGTCAGGGACGGGAAAACATTCAGTACTTC.

This clonotype was counted ten times or more. This CDR3 reads CASSFQGPTEAFF. The CDR3 DNA follows: TGTGCCAGCAGTTTTCAGGGGCCCACTGAAGCTTTCTTT. The V call is TRBV12-3 or TRBV12-4, the J call TRBJ1-1, with D possibly TRBD1 on 6 matching bases. Deletions cut 3 bases from V and 4 bases from J, with 9 bases between. The CDR3 runs 13 residues.

This clonotype was counted ten times or more. The chain carries TRBV27 and TRBJ2-7, with 7 nucleotides matching TRBD2. Germline-derived CDR1 and CDR2 are MNHEY and SMNVEV (reference sequence). This CDR3 has 15 amino acids. The V gene end was trimmed by 6 bases and the J gene end by 0 bases; junction bases not matched to a gene: 8. In nucleotides, the CDR3 is TGTGCCAGCAGCTATAGCGGGCTTAGCTCCTACGAGCAGTACTTC. Translated, it gives CASSYSGLSSYEQYF.

This clonotype was observed many times. V and J are TRBV6-1 and TRBJ2-7, with 7 nucleotides matching TRBD1. From germline, CDR1 is MNHNS and CDR2 SASEGT. V lost 2 bases and J lost 2; bases outside the gene matches: 6. The CDR3 spans 15 residues. The CDR3 is CASSEPGQYPYEQYF. The CDR3 DNA is TGTGCCAGCAGTGAACCGGGACAGTACCCCTACGAGCAGTACTTC.

The chain employs TRBV3-1 and TRBJ1-1; no clear D gene. Germline CDR1 reads LGHDT; CDR2 reads YNNKEL (reference sequence). The CDR3 spans 16 residues. V shed 4 bases and J shed 1 base, with 16 bases lying between them. CDR3 in amino acids: CASSPYGSDRNTEAFF. The CDR3 DNA reads as TGTGCCAGCAGCCCCTACGGGTCCGACCGGAACACTGAAGCTTTCTTT.

The genes are TRBV12-3 or TRBV12-4 and TRBJ2-5, with D perhaps TRBD2 (6 bases). Trimming removed 6 bases at V and 4 bases at J, with 15 bases between. The CDR3 spans 14 residues. CDR3 nucleotides: TGTGCCAGCAGACAGTCTAGCGCCACAGAGACCCAGTACTTC. It is translated as CASRQSSATETQYF.

This clonotype was observed a single time. The chain recombines TRBV29-1 with TRBJ1-2; 11 bases match TRBD1. Germline V gene sequence: CDR1 SQVTM, CDR2 ANQGSEA. This CDR3 contains 12 residues. V shed 7 bases, J shed 6 bases, and the junction held 4 bases outside the gene matches. The CDR3 sequence is CSGGQGGDGYTF. Here the CDR3 DNA reads TGCAGCGGGGGACAGGGGGGAGATGGCTACACCTTC. Full variable domain (rest looked up from reference TRBV29-1 and TRBJ1-2): SAVISQKPSRDICQRGTSLTIQCQVDSQVTMMFWYRQQPGQSLTLIATANQGSEATYESGFVIDKFPISRPNLTFSTLTVSNMSPEDSSIYLCSGGQGGDGYTFGSGTRLTVV.

This chain joins TRBV6-1 and TRBJ1-2; TRBD1 agrees at 8 bases. V shed 7 bases and J 2 bases; nucleotides not matched to a gene: 6. Germline V CDR1 and CDR2: MNHNS, SASEGT. The CDR3 contains 14 residues. In nucleotides, the CDR3 is TGTGCCAGCACCGCAGGGGACAGGAACTATGGCTACACCTTC. Translating it yields CASTAGDRNYGYTF.

This chain connects TRBV6-2 or TRBV6-3 to TRBJ2-2, with 7 positions matching TRBD2. Per the germline V gene, CDR1 is MNHEY and CDR2 is SVGEGT. The CDR3 length is 16 residues. Losses at the gene ends were 7 bases for V and 2 bases for J; bases not matched to a gene: 10. The CDR3 DNA follows: TGTGCCAGCATCCGCGGGAGACTCAGAAACACCGGGGAGCTGTTTTTT. Amino acid sequence: CASIRGRLRNTGELFF.

The V call is TRBV5-1, the J call TRBJ2-7, with D perhaps assigned TRBD1 or TRBD2 (5 bases each). V gave up 5 bases and J gave up 5 bases, with 17 bases separating them. CDR1 SGHRS and CDR2 YFSETQ come from the germline V gene. The CDR3 spans 14 residues. As DNA, the CDR3 is TGCGCCAGCAGTCTCGATGGGACGGCCAACGAGCAGTACTTC. As protein: CASSLDGTANEQYF.

V usage is TRBV7-3 and J usage is TRBJ2-6; D remains unclear. Germline lookup yields CDR1 SGHTA and CDR2 FQGTGA. The V end was cut by 5 bases, the J end by 0 bases, with 14 bases between. CDR3 length equals 17 residues. CDR3 coding DNA: TGTGCCAGCAGCCCCCAGCCGCGGATCTCTGGGGCCAACGTCCTGACTTTC. As protein: CASSPQPRISGANVLTF.

At least ten counts were recorded for this clonotype. The chain employs TRBV19 and TRBJ1-1, with D hard to call. This CDR3 has 15 amino acids. Trimming pared 6 bases from V and 5 bases from J, leaving 19 bases between. In germline, CDR1 is LNHDA, CDR2 SQIVND (reference sequence). In nucleotides, the CDR3 is TGTGCCAGTAGAGCGGCCAGATCGGCGGATACTGAAGCTTTCTTT. Residues: CASRAARSADTEAFF.

This clonotype was recorded at least ten times. V is TRBV15 and J is TRBJ1-3, with D unclear. Germline CDR1 is LNHNV and CDR2 is YYDKDF (reference sequence). The CDR3 loop spans 17 amino acids. V was trimmed by 1 base and J by 0 bases, leaving 13 bases between them. CDR3 protein: CATSRGDLGHSGNTIYF. CDR3 in DNA: TGTGCCACCAGCAGAGGAGACCTGGGCCACTCTGGAAACACCATATATTTT.